These 21 T cell receptor beta chains originate from one sample sequenced in a study of blood T cell repertoires in COVID-19 (dated by TCRdb to 2020 to 2021). Receptors were amplified or captured by the immunoSEQ multiplex PCR assay. TCRdb holds this immuneACCESS table with in-frame rearrangements only. Some clones are missing; in checked studies, unresolved V genes explain under half, and the rest has no known cause. A total of 380,000 or so clones appear in this sample, more than 75% of them only once. 1.1% of the sample is in the top ten clones. The sequencing input was peripheral blood. Receptors were obtained from a human donor with acute or convalescent COVID-19. The donor label of this sample is uncertain.

The V and J genes are TRBV6-4 and TRBJ2-7, with TRBD1 as a possible D gene (5 bases). Germline CDR1 reads MRHNA; CDR2 reads SNTAGT. Trimming removed 7 bases at V and 3 bases at J, with 13 bases between. The CDR3 length is 13 residues. The chain's CDR3 is CASTGIRDYEQYF. As DNA, the CDR3 is TGTGCCAGCACAGGGATCAGAGACTACGAGCAGTACTTC.

This rearrangement joins TRBV11-2 to TRBJ1-3, with a tentative D call TRBD1 (6 bases). CDR1 SGHAT and CDR2 FQNNGV come from the germline V gene. V was trimmed by 4 bases and J by 2 bases, leaving 9 bases between them. CDR3 size: 14 residues. CDR3 coding DNA: TGTGCCAGCAGCTGGACAGTACCTGGAAACACCATATATTTT. It codes for CASSWTVPGNTIYF.

The chain uses TRBV1 and TRBJ1-2. TRBV1 is deemed a pseudogene. The CDR3 totals 15 residues. The CDR3 protein is CTSSRIGGTNYGYTF. The DNA of the CDR3 is TGCACCAGCAGCCGAATCGGGGGTACTAACTATGGCTACACCTTC.

The J gene is TRBJ1-1, the V gene TRBV21-1; the tabulated D call, TRBD1, remains unverified against the DNA. TRBV21-1 is an annotated pseudogene. This CDR3 comprises 15 residues. The CDR3 DNA follows: TGTGCCAGCAGCACCCGACAGGCGATGGATACTGAAGCTTTCTTT. This gives the protein CASSTRQAMDTEAFF.

The chain couples TRBV3-1 (or the pseudogene TRBV3-2) to TRBJ2-5; no firm D call. The CDR3 consists of 14 residues. Germline loops: CDR1 LGHDT, CDR2 YNNKEL (reference sequence). Trimming removed 4 bases from V and 4 bases from J, with 13 bases in between. CDR3 protein: CASSLLHPGETQYF. CDR3 coding DNA: TGTGCCAGCAGCCTTCTCCACCCCGGAGAGACCCAGTACTTC.

The chain joins TRBV18 to TRBJ1-5, with 12 nucleotides matching TRBD1. CDR3 length equals 16 residues. V gave up 8 bases and J gave up 6 bases; unmatched junction bases: 11. CDR1 and CDR2 from the germline V gene are KGHSH and LQKENI. CDR3 region: CASPIRDRGHVQPQHF. CDR3 nucleotide sequence: TGTGCCAGCCCAATCAGGGACAGGGGGCATGTTCAGCCCCAGCATTTT.

The V and J genes are TRBV5-1 and TRBJ1-1; D possibly corresponds to TRBD1 (5 bases). V dropped 3 bases and J dropped 11 bases, with 20 bases sitting between them. This CDR3 contains 14 residues. CDR1 and CDR2 from the germline V gene are SGHRS and YFSETQ. For the CDR3, the DNA is TGCGCCAGCAGCTCAAACTCAGGGTCCGTGGGGGCTTTCTTT. This translates into CASSSNSGSVGAFF. Full variable domain (rest looked up from reference TRBV5-1 and TRBJ1-1): KAGVTQTPRYLIKTRGQQVTLSCSPISGHRSVSWYQQTPGQGLQFLFEYFSETQRNKGNFPGRFSGRQFSNSRSEMNVSTLELGDSALYLCASSSNSGSVGAFFGQGTRLTVV.

The chain recombines TRBV7-8 with TRBJ1-4, with D perhaps matching TRBD1 (5 bases). Germline V lookup: CDR1 SGHVS, CDR2 FQNEAQ. The ends were cut back, 5 bases at V and 4 bases at J, with 14 bases in the middle. The CDR3 runs to 15 residues. The CDR3 protein is CASSSRQSLNEKLFF. The CDR3, as DNA: TGTGCCAGCAGCAGTCGACAGTCCCTTAATGAAAAACTGTTTTTT.

This chain connects TRBV19 to TRBJ1-2; TRBD1 might be the D (5 bases). Trimming left V 2 bases short and J 8 bases short, with 15 bases between. Germline values: CDR1 LNHDA, CDR2 SQIVND (reference sequence). The CDR3 is 14 amino acids. CDR3 in DNA: TGTGCCAGTAGTATAAAGCAGGGTGCTGGCGGCTACACCTTC. Translation: CASSIKQGAGGYTF.

The chain joins TRBV7-8 to TRBJ2-3; 13 bases are shared with TRBD2. J gave up 6 bases and V 3 bases, and 12 bases lay outside the gene matches. This CDR3 is 18 amino acids long. In germline, CDR1 is SGHVS, CDR2 FQNEAQ. The CDR3 protein is CASSFSPTSGGALDTQYF. The DNA of the CDR3 is TGTGCCAGCAGCTTTTCCCCAACTAGCGGGGGGGCACTGGATACGCAGTATTTT.

The rearrangement joins TRBV7-6 to TRBJ2-5; 9 nucleotides agree with TRBD1. The V gene's germline CDR1 is SGHVS and CDR2 FNYEAQ. The CDR3 loop spans 15 amino acids. J gave up 9 bases and V 6 bases, and 14 bases lay outside the gene matches. Here the CDR3 reads CASRGRGQGGWAQYF. Here the CDR3 DNA reads TGTGCCAGCAGGGGACGGGGACAGGGAGGATGGGCCCAGTACTTC.

The gene calls are TRBV7-2 and TRBJ2-1, with D possibly being TRBD2 (5 bases). Germline values: CDR1 SGHTA, CDR2 FQGNSA. With 8 bases removed from V and 5 bases from J, the gap between germline ends came to 10 bases. The CDR3 is 12 residues long. The CDR3 protein is CASSLVHNEQFF. The CDR3 DNA follows: TGTGCCAGCTCACTAGTTCACAATGAGCAGTTCTTC.

This rearrangement joins TRBV3-1 (or the pseudogene TRBV3-2) to TRBJ2-6; D is unclear. CDR3 length equals 17 residues. The V and J ends lost 3 bases and 0 bases respectively, with 12 bases between them. Germline values: CDR1 LGHDT, CDR2 YNNKEL (reference sequence). DNA for the CDR3: TGTGCCAGCAGCCAGTTCAAGGCGGTCTCTGGGGCCAACGTCCTGACTTTC. As protein: CASSQFKAVSGANVLTF.

This chain uses TRBV11-3 with TRBJ2-2; 16 bases are shared with TRBD2. V trimming: 5 bases; J trimming: 6 bases; junction bases outside the gene matches: 9. The CDR3 is 18 residues long. Germline V gene data show CDR1 as SGHNT and CDR2 as YENEEA. The CDR3 loop reads CASSKTGTSGGAAGELFF. The CDR3 nucleotides are TGTGCCAGCAGCAAAACCGGGACTAGCGGGGGGGCGGCCGGGGAGCTGTTTTTT.

The rearrangement links TRBV10-1 to TRBJ1-1, with 8 nucleotides matching TRBD1. This CDR3 has 13 residues. Germline values: CDR1 WNHNN, CDR2 SYGVQD (reference sequence). V shed 4 bases and J 4 bases; nucleotides not matched to a gene: 2. The CDR3 is CASSARGLTEAFF. The CDR3 nucleotides are TGCGCCAGCAGTGCCAGGGGGCTCACTGAAGCTTTCTTT.

The chain joins TRBV7-2 to TRBJ2-1; D not certain. CDR3 length: 14 amino acids. V lost 2 bases, J lost 2 bases, and 7 bases lay in between. Germline CDR1 reads SGHTA; CDR2 reads FQGNSA. In nucleotides, the CDR3 is TGTGCCAGCAGCTTAATAGCCGCCTACAATGAGCAGTTCTTC. It encodes CASSLIAAYNEQFF.

This clone showed up just once. V usage is TRBV7-9 and J usage is TRBJ1-1; TRBD1 agrees at 8 bases. Germline-derived CDR1 and CDR2 are SEHNR and FQNEAQ (reference sequence). V shed 6 bases, J shed 1 base, and the junction held 10 bases outside the gene matches. The CDR3 is 16 residues long. The CDR3 DNA reads as TGTGCCAGCAGTTCCGGACAGGGCCTGAAGAACACTGAAGCTTTCTTT. Translated, it gives CASSSGQGLKNTEAFF.

This clone was observed a handful of times. The chain employs TRBV2 and TRBJ1-1, with D unclear. V lost 2 bases and J 8 bases, leaving 15 bases between the germline ends. The CDR3 extends over 14 amino acids. Germline V lookup: CDR1 SNHLY, CDR2 FYNNEI. DNA of the CDR3: TGTGCCAGCAGTGAACGGTATAATCATCGGGAAGCTTTCTTT. This codes for CASSERYNHREAFF.

The V and J genes are TRBV19 and TRBJ1-2; TRBD1 is a possible D gene (5 bases). CDR3 length: 15 amino acids. Germline-derived CDR1 and CDR2 are LNHDA and SQIVND (reference sequence). Between the trimmed V and J ends, which lost 1 base and 9 bases, there was a span of 18 bases. The CDR3 DNA is TGTGCCAGTAGTATAGGATGGGGCCCGCTTAGGAGCTACACCTTC. Its translation: CASSIGWGPLRSYTF.

The CDR3 sequence: CASSEAGTGLDEQFF. Here the CDR3 DNA reads TGTGCCAGCAGTGAAGCCGGGACAGGGTTAGATGAGCAGTTCTTC. This chain connects TRBV6-1 to TRBJ2-1; 9 bases map to TRBD1. Germline-derived CDR1 and CDR2 are MNHNS and SASEGT. V lost 0 bases to trimming and J lost 8 bases; unmatched junction nucleotides: 5. CDR3 length equals 15 residues.

The rearrangement links TRBV5-1 to TRBJ2-7; D gene unclear. V shed 0 bases and J shed 3 bases, with 4 bases lying between them. The CDR3 is 12 amino acids. Germline-derived CDR1 and CDR2 are SGHRS and YFSETQ. In DNA, the CDR3 is TGCGCCAGCAGCTTGGAGCACTACGAGCAGTACTTC. Translating gives CASSLEHYEQYF.